A selection of T cell receptor beta chains follows, all from one sample in a study of shared clonotypes between healthy human individuals. Generated by immunoSEQ multiplex PCR, the TCRdb table keeps only in-frame clones and is missing some. The repertoire holds about 2.4 million clones, roughly 93% seen once, with around 0.4% in the top ten. Input material: naive CD4+ T cells from PBMCs. These receptors all come from a man aged 18 to 30 in good health. Some clones in this sample may be carry-over from other donors' samples. CDR3s include the opening cysteine and the closing phenylalanine or tryptophan. A D gene is named only where the DNA matches it firmly. Expanded clones get a size class; other rows say once, few or many, or leave the size out.

NA	TRBV7-2	NA	TRBJ1-1	CASSLILGTEAFF	TGTGCCAGCAGCCTGATATTGGGCACTGAAGCTTTCTTT
NA	TRBV5-1	TRBD1	TRBJ2-2	CASSPFPATGGMSTGELFF	TGCGCCAGCAGCCCGTTCCCCGCCACAGGGGGCATGAGCACCGGGGAGCTGTTTTTT
NA	TRBV18	NA	TRBJ2-4	CASSPVGRNIQYF	TGTGCCAGCTCACCGGTAGGCAGGAACATTCAGTACTTC
NA	TRBV5-1	TRBD2	TRBJ2-1	CASSPTSGEYNEQFF	TGCGCCAGCAGCCCCACTAGCGGGGAATACAATGAGCAGTTCTTC
NA	TRBV27	NA	TRBJ2-6	CASSSPGSSSGANVLTF	TGTGCCAGCAGTTCCCCCGGGAGTAGCTCTGGGGCCAACGTCCTGACTTTC
NA	TRBV28	NA	TRBJ1-2	CASRPGSLSPNYGYTF	TGTGCCAGCAGGCCGGGAAGCTTATCTCCTAACTATGGCTACACCTTC
NA	TRBV7-3	NA	TRBJ2-3	CASSLTGTDTQYF	TGTGCCAGCAGCTTAACAGGCACAGATACGCAGTATTTT
NA	TRBV7-2	TRBD2	TRBJ2-1	CASSPRLALASYNEQFF	TGTGCCAGCAGCCCCCGACTAGCCCTTGCATCCTACAATGAGCAGTTCTTC
NA	TRBV29-1	NA	TRBJ2-7	CSVASVSYEQYF	TGCAGCGTTGCATCCGTCTCCTACGAGCAGTACTTC
NA	TRBV19	TRBD1	TRBJ2-6	CATQSGGQGYSGANVLTF	TGTGCCACCCAGTCGGGAGGACAGGGGTACTCTGGGGCCAACGTCCTGACTTTC
NA	TRBV30	TRBD2	TRBJ2-1	CAWSNRGGPTVEQFF	TGTGCCTGGAGTAATCGGGGAGGGCCTACAGTTGAGCAGTTCTTC
once	TRBV5-1	NA	TRBJ2-3	CASGFPQGDTQYF	TGCGCCAGCGGCTTCCCCCAAGGAGATACGCAGTATTTT
NA	TRBV11-3	NA	TRBJ2-6	CASSPRQGANVLTF	TGTGCCAGCAGCCCCCGCCAGGGGGCCAACGTCCTGACTTTC
NA	TRBV5-1	TRBD1	TRBJ2-7	CASSLAGQGAYEQYF	TGCGCCAGCAGCTTGGCAGGCCAGGGGGCTTACGAGCAGTACTTC
NA	TRBV4-2	TRBD2	TRBJ2-5	CASSQGRLAGVRSEETQYF	TGTGCCAGCAGCCAAGGTAGACTAGCGGGAGTTCGATCTGAGGAGACCCAGTACTTC
once	TRBV7-2	TRBD1	TRBJ2-3	CASSPGQLVDTQYF	TGTGCCAGCAGCCCGGGACAGTTAGTAGATACGCAGTATTTT
NA	TRBV15	NA	TRBJ2-2	CATSRRDQIPTGELFF	TGTGCCACCAGCAGAAGGGACCAGATACCCACCGGGGAGCTGTTTTTT
NA	TRBV7-2	NA	TRBJ2-1	CASSLGGGGYYNEQFF	TGTGCCAGCAGCTTAGGAGGTGGGGGCTACTACAATGAGCAGTTCTTC
once	TRBV2	NA	TRBJ2-1	CASSVSGSTNEQFF	TGTGCCAGCAGTGTTAGCGGAAGCACCAATGAGCAGTTCTTC
NA	TRBV18	TRBD2	TRBJ2-3	CASSPGLAGRTDTQYF	TGTGCCAGCTCCCCGGGACTAGCGGGGCGCACAGATACGCAGTATTTT
NA	TRBV5-4	TRBD1	TRBJ1-4	CASSLTPTDRNEKLFF	TGTGCCAGCAGCTTGACGCCGACGGACAGGAATGAAAAACTGTTTTTT
NA	TRBV5-4	TRBD2	TRBJ2-5	CASSRLAEGETQYF	TGTGCCAGCAGCCGACTAGCGGAGGGGGAGACCCAGTACTTC
NA	TRBV15	NA	TRBJ1-1	CATSRDDGLSVNTEAFF	TGTGCCACCAGCAGAGATGACGGGTTATCTGTGAACACTGAAGCTTTCTTT
NA	TRBV2	NA	TRBJ1-1	CASSLGGINTEAFF	TGTGCCAGCAGTCTAGGAGGGATCAACACTGAAGCTTTCTTT
NA	TRBV28	NA	TRBJ2-3	CASSQQHTQYF	TGTGCCAGCAGTCAGCAGCATACGCAGTATTTT
NA	TRBV5-1	NA	TRBJ2-5	CASRGIRDSLGTQYF	TGCGCCAGCAGAGGCATTCGGGATTCTCTAGGGACCCAGTACTTC
NA	TRBV5-1	NA	TRBJ1-1	CASSSGGTANTEAFF	TGCGCCAGCAGCAGCGGAGGGACTGCGAACACTGAAGCTTTCTTT
NA	TRBV5-5	NA	TRBJ1-1	CASSPVEGGRMNTEAFF	TGTGCCAGCAGCCCGGTTGAGGGGGGGCGGATGAACACTGAAGCTTTCTTT
NA	TRBV30	NA	TRBJ1-3	CAWGRLLSPTSGNTIYF	TGTGCCTGGGGTAGATTACTTTCCCCCACCTCTGGAAACACCATATATTTT
NA	TRBV2	NA	TRBJ2-2	CASRAGKPTGELFF	TGTGCCAGCAGGGCCGGGAAGCCCACCGGGGAGCTGTTTTTT